This is a list of T cell receptor beta chains from one sample in a study of identical twins. TCRdb re-called the 5' RACE reads with MiXCR, one entry per CDR3 protein. The sample lists about 920,000 distinct CDR3 sequences, about 12% seen once, with under 2% in the top ten. These data also featured in a second study, about yellow fever vaccine responses in identical twins.

The specimen was PBMCs. Source of these receptors: a woman younger than 30 in good health. Both conserved end residues are part of each CDR3. Fields, in order: CDR3 protein, J gene, V gene.

cdr3_aa: CASSNRDRGWGYTF; j_call: TRBJ1-2; v_call: TRBV9
cdr3_aa: CATSDSTGKFHGYTF; j_call: TRBJ1-2; v_call: TRBV24-1
cdr3_aa: CASSLDWAGVNEQFF; j_call: TRBJ2-1; v_call: TRBV7-6
cdr3_aa: CASSSPVVGGELFF; j_call: TRBJ2-2; v_call: TRBV7-9
cdr3_aa: CASSLAGFGYNEQFF; j_call: TRBJ2-1; v_call: TRBV9
cdr3_aa: CASSYPPFRDRQSPSSYNEQFF; j_call: TRBJ2-1; v_call: TRBV6-2/TRBV6-3
cdr3_aa: CSARVRRTAYSYNEQFF; j_call: TRBJ2-1; v_call: TRBV20-1
cdr3_aa: CSAITRGTHEQYF; j_call: TRBJ2-7; v_call: TRBV20-1
cdr3_aa: CASLRRSGANVLTF; j_call: TRBJ2-6; v_call: TRBV12-3/TRBV12-4
cdr3_aa: CASSQDRVAGGDTDTQYF; j_call: TRBJ2-3; v_call: TRBV4-1
cdr3_aa: CASSLANQGPQETQYF; j_call: TRBJ2-5; v_call: TRBV5-4
cdr3_aa: CASSLGEGVSGRAEQYF; j_call: TRBJ2-7; v_call: TRBV5-5
cdr3_aa: CSARDRGQANSPLHF; j_call: TRBJ1-6; v_call: TRBV20-1
cdr3_aa: CASSFTMGDTDTQYF; j_call: TRBJ2-3; v_call: TRBV7-9
cdr3_aa: CATSAPGQQETQYF; j_call: TRBJ2-5; v_call: TRBV24-1
cdr3_aa: CASSSKPGQTNTGELFF; j_call: TRBJ2-2; v_call: TRBV5-5
cdr3_aa: CASSEGAGAGNSPLHF; j_call: TRBJ1-6; v_call: TRBV6-1
cdr3_aa: CSARAGETTDTQYF; j_call: TRBJ2-3; v_call: TRBV29-1
cdr3_aa: CASSHLGGRSSTDTQYF; j_call: TRBJ2-3; v_call: TRBV4-1
cdr3_aa: CASSYAPRTGELFF; j_call: TRBJ2-2; v_call: TRBV6-5
cdr3_aa: CASSPTSGRVDEQFF; j_call: TRBJ2-1; v_call: TRBV9
cdr3_aa: CASSLFAGTDTQYF; j_call: TRBJ2-3; v_call: TRBV7-3
cdr3_aa: CASSLSEYEQFF; j_call: TRBJ2-1; v_call: TRBV5-5
cdr3_aa: CASSHRDRGIYSPLHF; j_call: TRBJ1-6; v_call: TRBV19
cdr3_aa: CASSLAGPTEAFF; j_call: TRBJ1-1; v_call: TRBV7-2
cdr3_aa: CATSPRITGELFF; j_call: TRBJ2-2; v_call: TRBV15
cdr3_aa: CASSPREISTDTQYF; j_call: TRBJ2-3; v_call: TRBV18
cdr3_aa: CASSSSATSGSYNEQFF; j_call: TRBJ2-1; v_call: TRBV7-9
cdr3_aa: CSARDFQGAPYEQYF; j_call: TRBJ2-7; v_call: TRBV20-1
cdr3_aa: CSAPKLGEDEQFF; j_call: TRBJ2-1; v_call: TRBV20-1
cdr3_aa: CSTQAESTQYF; j_call: TRBJ2-5; v_call: TRBV20-1
cdr3_aa: CASKPRSARDNEQFF; j_call: TRBJ2-1; v_call: TRBV7-9
cdr3_aa: CASSFWGAEAFF; j_call: TRBJ1-1; v_call: TRBV12-3/TRBV12-4
cdr3_aa: CSATSRETQYF; j_call: TRBJ2-5; v_call: TRBV20-1
cdr3_aa: CASSSPRTGWETQYF; j_call: TRBJ2-5; v_call: TRBV7-9
cdr3_aa: CSARDRDAGANVLTF; j_call: TRBJ2-6; v_call: TRBV20-1
cdr3_aa: CSARATAFTEAFF; j_call: TRBJ1-1; v_call: TRBV20-1
cdr3_aa: CATSDSGTPSNQPQHF; j_call: TRBJ1-5; v_call: TRBV24-1
cdr3_aa: CASSLDPGLKTGELFF; j_call: TRBJ2-2; v_call: TRBV7-9
cdr3_aa: CASSLGALVTDTQYF; j_call: TRBJ2-3; v_call: TRBV12-3/TRBV12-4
cdr3_aa: CASSQILRLAGGVEQFF; j_call: TRBJ2-1; v_call: TRBV3-1
cdr3_aa: CASSPRRDRSSYNEQFF; j_call: TRBJ2-1; v_call: TRBV5-5
cdr3_aa: CASRRTPFPRNYNEQFF; j_call: TRBJ2-1; v_call: TRBV7-9
cdr3_aa: CASSPPLVGNTEAFF; j_call: TRBJ1-1; v_call: TRBV5-5
cdr3_aa: CASSTRGVDTEAFF; j_call: TRBJ1-1; v_call: TRBV19
cdr3_aa: CSAKPFGRSYNEQFF; j_call: TRBJ2-1; v_call: TRBV20-1
cdr3_aa: CSAPRGSGGPLSGELFF; j_call: TRBJ2-2; v_call: TRBV20-1
cdr3_aa: CASSDRQGVAFF; j_call: TRBJ1-1; v_call: TRBV12-3/TRBV12-4
cdr3_aa: CSARDPSGVYNEQFF; j_call: TRBJ2-1; v_call: TRBV20-1
cdr3_aa: CASSWDRGGSEKFF; j_call: TRBJ2-1; v_call: TRBV6-5
cdr3_aa: CAISQVDRDTQYF; j_call: TRBJ2-3; v_call: TRBV10-3
cdr3_aa: CARSLGDTSDTQYF; j_call: TRBJ2-3; v_call: TRBV5-4
cdr3_aa: CSARDVDTIYF; j_call: TRBJ1-3; v_call: TRBV20-1
cdr3_aa: CASSRLAGAGGETQYF; j_call: TRBJ2-5; v_call: TRBV7-9
cdr3_aa: CASSQGTGDYEQYF; j_call: TRBJ2-7; v_call: TRBV4-2
cdr3_aa: CASSTGLAGASEQYF; j_call: TRBJ2-7; v_call: TRBV28
cdr3_aa: CASRAEGGMETQYF; j_call: TRBJ2-5; v_call: TRBV2
cdr3_aa: CASSIWAGEADTQYF; j_call: TRBJ2-3; v_call: TRBV19
cdr3_aa: CASSIPGVLSGANVLTF; j_call: TRBJ2-6; v_call: TRBV12-3/TRBV12-4
cdr3_aa: CASVEGASYEQYF; j_call: TRBJ2-7; v_call: TRBV28